This entry lists 21 T cell receptor beta chains sequenced from one sample in a study of CD8 T cells in ankylosing spondylitis. One entry per CDR3 protein, called by TCRdb with MiXCR from the 5' RACE reads. The profile shows around 130,000 distinct CDR3 sequences, about a tenth of them singletons. Specimen: blood, either unsorted or a sorted T cell fraction (not recorded which). All receptors derive from a male donor with ankylosing spondylitis or in good health (not recorded which).

There are many counts of this clonotype. The chain carries TRBV28 and TRBJ1-2; no clear D. CDR3 length: 19 amino acids. Germline CDR1 is MDHEN and CDR2 is SYDVKM. Trimming stripped 1 base from V and 2 bases from J, with 23 bases between. CDR3 residues: CASSLLVVWTEEANYGYTF. DNA for the CDR3: TGTGCCAGCAGTTTATTGGTTGTGTGGACGGAGGAGGCGAACTATGGCTACACCTTC.

This clonotype was detected ten times or more. The V and J genes are TRBV25-1 and TRBJ2-1; 10 nucleotides agree with TRBD2. The CDR3 has 16 amino acids. With V trimmed by 1 base and J by 8 bases, 8 bases remained unmatched. Germline CDR1 is MGHDK and CDR2 is SYGVNS. The CDR3 nucleotides are TGTGCCAGCAGTGAATGGGGTAGGCTAGCGGGAGATGAGCAGTTCTTC. Protein product: CASSEWGRLAGDEQFF.

V usage is TRBV20-1 and J usage is TRBJ2-3, with 10 bases that match TRBD2. The CDR3 has 14 residues. Trimming at V came to 3 bases and at J to 4 bases, leaving 4 bases not matched to a gene. Germline loops: CDR1 DFQATT, CDR2 SNEGSKA (reference sequence). The CDR3 reads CSARLAGVSDTQYF. The CDR3 DNA reads TGCAGTGCTAGGCTAGCGGGGGTTTCAGATACGCAGTATTTT.

This clonotype has a handful of counts. The CDR3 sequence: CASSPRGQATVTEAFF. The DNA of the CDR3 is TGCGCCAGCAGCCCTCGGGGGCAGGCTACTGTCACTGAAGCTTTCTTT. The J gene is TRBJ1-1, the V gene TRBV5-1; possibly TRBD1 for D (6 bases). V gave up 4 bases and J gave up 4 bases, with 20 bases separating them. This CDR3 contains 16 residues. Germline CDR1 reads SGHRS; CDR2 reads YFSETQ. The whole variable domain, filled in from reference TRBV5-1 and TRBJ1-1, reads KAGVTQTPRYLIKTRGQQVTLSCSPISGHRSVSWYQQTPGQGLQFLFEYFSETQRNKGNFPGRFSGRQFSNSRSEMNVSTLELGDSALYLCASSPRGQATVTEAFFGQGTRLTVV.

Many counts were recorded for this clonotype. This chain joins TRBV11-2 and TRBJ2-5; 7 bases agree with TRBD2. This CDR3 comprises 15 residues. Germline assignment: CDR1 SGHAT and CDR2 FQNNGV. The trim removed 1 base at V and 7 bases at J, leaving 9 bases unmatched. CDR3 nucleotide sequence: TGTGCCAGCAGCTTAGGCCTAGCGGTGGGTTGGACCCAGTACTTC. Protein sequence: CASSLGLAVGWTQYF.

This chain joins TRBV11-1 and TRBJ2-7; no clear D. The CDR3 extends over 12 amino acids. V was clipped by 4 bases and J by 5 bases, with 9 bases between them. Germline-derived CDR1 and CDR2 are SGHAT and FQDESV (reference sequence). CDR3: CASSYTPDEQYF. The CDR3 DNA sequence: TGTGCCAGCAGCTACACACCGGACGAGCAGTACTTC.

This clonotype was recorded many times. The J gene is TRBJ1-1, the V gene TRBV3-1; no definite D call. Germline assignment: CDR1 LGHDT and CDR2 YNNKEL (reference sequence). The CDR3 consists of 14 residues. V lost 2 bases and J 0 bases, leaving 7 bases between the germline ends. The CDR3 here is CASSQIHLNTEAFF. In DNA, the CDR3 is TGTGCCAGCAGCCAAATACACTTGAACACTGAAGCTTTCTTT.

This clonotype was recorded at least ten times. This sequence joins TRBV4-1 and TRBJ2-2; D is possibly TRBD2 (6 bases). V lost 3 bases and J lost 6, with 11 bases in between. CDR3 length: 14 residues. CDR1 is MGHRA and CDR2 is YSYEKL in the germline V gene. CDR3 residues: CASSQIQRAGELFF. DNA for the CDR3: TGCGCCAGCAGCCAGATACAGCGGGCCGGGGAGCTGTTTTTT.

This clonotype showed up many times. This sequence joins TRBV5-1 and TRBJ2-1, with D unclear. From germline, CDR1 is SGHRS and CDR2 YFSETQ. This CDR3 has 14 amino acids. The V end was cut by 1 base, the J end by 3 bases, with 8 bases between. The CDR3 sequence is CASSLKRGYNEQFF. In nucleotides, the CDR3 is TGCGCCAGCAGCTTGAAACGCGGCTACAATGAGCAGTTCTTC. The entire variable domain, with the rest obtained from reference TRBV5-1 and TRBJ2-1, is as follows: KAGVTQTPRYLIKTRGQQVTLSCSPISGHRSVSWYQQTPGQGLQFLFEYFSETQRNKGNFPGRFSGRQFSNSRSEMNVSTLELGDSALYLCASSLKRGYNEQFFGPGTRLTVL.

This clonotype was seen only a few times. V gene TRBV2 combines with J gene TRBJ2-3, with 11 positions matching TRBD2. Germline V gene lookup returns CDR1 SNHLY and CDR2 FYNNEI. The J segment lost 0 bases and the V segment lost 5 bases, leaving 10 bases of the junction unmatched. This CDR3 is 18 amino acids long. This chain's CDR3 is CASSRAGTSGTSTDTQYF. Written as DNA, the CDR3 is TGTGCCAGCAGTCGGGCCGGGACTAGCGGAACTAGCACAGATACGCAGTATTTT.

This clonotype was found a few times. The chain combines TRBV20-1 with TRBJ2-1, with D tentatively TRBD1 (6 bases). Germline values: CDR1 DFQATT, CDR2 SNEGSKA (reference sequence). V was clipped by 3 bases and J by 9 bases, with 15 bases between them. The CDR3 has 13 residues. The CDR3 loop reads CSASWTTGTEQFF. CDR3 nucleotides: TGCAGTGCTAGTTGGACCACAGGGACTGAGCAGTTCTTC.

This clonotype was observed at least ten times. The J gene is TRBJ2-2, the V gene TRBV5-1; 7 bases agree with TRBD1. There are 18 residues in the CDR3. From germline, CDR1 is SGHRS and CDR2 YFSETQ. The V and J ends lost 2 bases and 6 bases, in that order; junction bases with no gene match: 16. The CDR3 nucleotides are TGCGCCAGCAGCTTTTCCAGGGGGAACCCCACTAGATCCGGGGAGCTGTTTTTT. Encoded protein: CASSFSRGNPTRSGELFF. Variable domain in full (rest from reference TRBV5-1 and TRBJ2-2): KAGVTQTPRYLIKTRGQQVTLSCSPISGHRSVSWYQQTPGQGLQFLFEYFSETQRNKGNFPGRFSGRQFSNSRSEMNVSTLELGDSALYLCASSFSRGNPTRSGELFFGEGSRLTVL.

This clonotype was recorded many times. The rearrangement links TRBV20-1 to TRBJ2-1; a weak D match, TRBD1 (6 bases). V lost 5 bases and J 0 bases, leaving 17 bases between the germline ends. The CDR3 consists of 16 residues. Germline V lookup: CDR1 DFQATT, CDR2 SNEGSKA (reference sequence). CDR3 loop: CSAETGLTRSYNEQFF. CDR3 coding DNA: TGCAGTGCTGAAACAGGGTTAACCCGCTCCTACAATGAGCAGTTCTTC.

This clonotype was detected only a few times. The J gene is TRBJ2-1, the V gene TRBV7-2; D remains ambiguous. The germline V and J ends were trimmed by 5 bases and 9 bases, with 17 bases remaining between them. The V gene's germline CDR1 is SGHTA and CDR2 FQGNSA. The CDR3 sequence is 14 residues long. The CDR3 is CASSPNLEVGEQFF. The CDR3 DNA is TGTGCCAGCAGCCCCAATTTGGAAGTTGGTGAGCAGTTCTTC.

In its sample, this clonotype was seen many times. The chain carries TRBV6-1 and TRBJ1-1; 10 positions agree with TRBD1. This CDR3 comprises 16 residues. From germline, CDR1 is MNHNS and CDR2 SASEGT. Losses at the gene ends were 6 bases for V and 0 bases for J; bases not matched to a gene: 7. CDR3 DNA sequence: TGTGCCAGCAGGGAGACAGGGGGCTGGATGAACACTGAAGCTTTCTTT. This gives the protein CASRETGGWMNTEAFF.

On this clonotype: This may be a read error: a much more frequent sequence differs by one nucleotide. The chain links TRBV12-3 or TRBV12-4 to TRBJ1-2; D unclear. CDR3 length equals 12 residues. The CDR3 loop reads CASSLGNYGDTF. The DNA for the CDR3 is TGTGCCAGCAGTCTAGGGAACTATGGCGACACCTTC.

In its sample, this clonotype was seen many times. This chain joins TRBV5-6 and TRBJ2-1, with D maybe TRBD1 (5 bases). This CDR3 comprises 14 residues. Germline CDR1 reads SGHDT; CDR2 reads YYEEEE. V was clipped by 4 bases and J by 5 bases, with 13 bases between them. The CDR3 sequence: CASSGAWHDNEQFF. The CDR3, as DNA: TGTGCCAGCAGCGGGGCGTGGCATGACAATGAGCAGTTCTTC.

This chain joins TRBV24-1 and TRBJ2-3; TRBD1 matches 7 bases. The J segment lost 2 bases and the V segment lost 0 bases, leaving 4 bases of the junction unmatched. Germline V gives CDR1 KGHDR, CDR2 SFDVKD. This CDR3 comprises 16 residues. The chain's CDR3 is CATSDLRDRNTDTQYF. CDR3 coding DNA: TGTGCCACCAGTGATTTGAGGGACAGAAACACAGATACGCAGTATTTT.

V usage is TRBV7-2 and J usage is TRBJ2-5; 9 nucleotides align to TRBD1. Trimming cost V 0 bases and J 6 bases; bases outside gene matches: 11. The CDR3 sequence is 17 residues long. Germline V lookup: CDR1 SGHTA, CDR2 FQGNSA. The CDR3: CASSLAPTGGGLKTQYF. The DNA for the CDR3 is TGTGCCAGCAGCTTAGCGCCTACAGGGGGCGGTCTGAAGACCCAGTACTTC.

Many counts were recorded for this clonotype. CDR3 sequence: CASSPLLVNTGELFF. In DNA, the CDR3 is TGTGCCAGCAGCCCACTCCTTGTGAACACCGGGGAGCTGTTTTTT. The chain combines TRBV11-2 with TRBJ2-2; D not resolved. V was pared by 5 bases and J by 1 base, with 11 bases between. Germline assignment: CDR1 SGHAT and CDR2 FQNNGV. CDR3 size: 15 residues.

The table lists this clonotype with many counts. CDR3 protein: CASSKEVYNEQFF. CDR3 nucleotide sequence: TGTGCCAGCAGCAAAGAAGTATACAATGAGCAGTTCTTC. This chain links TRBV6-2 or TRBV6-3 with TRBJ2-1; no clear D gene. Germline values: CDR1 MNHEY, CDR2 SVGEGT. The CDR3 consists of 13 residues. V dropped 6 bases and J dropped 4 bases, with 10 bases sitting between them.